This TCR beta chain appears in the sequencing data of a study of OX40 agonist ivuxolimab in advanced cancers. Study background: The drug used for patients, ivuxolimab, was an agonistic anti-OX40 (CD134) antibody. Males comprised 70% to 90% of the group, whose mean age was about 61 years (range roughly 23 to 80). Overall study results and limits: Average numbers of expanded clones were greater in CD8+ T cells than in CD4+.

The CDR3 length is 13 residues. The germline V gene encodes CDR1 MNHEY and CDR2 SVGAGI. Trimming shortened V by 2 bases and J by 6 bases, and 9 bases separated the two germline ends. On this clone: The antigen is undetermined.

At baseline, cycle 4 day 1, and cycle 7 day 1, blood was sampled. Profiled with immunoSEQ multiplex PCR; TCRdb holds only in-frame clones, not every one. The sample gives approximately 70,000 clones, 75% to 95% of which show up once; 0.5% to 0.55% is in the top ten. The receptor comes from an adult with an advanced solid tumor such as melanoma, head and neck, liver or kidney cancer. The chain links TRBV6-5 to TRBJ2-3; D is unresolved. Sample: CD4+ or CD8+ T cells sorted from blood, taken in a trial of the OX40 agonist ivuxolimab. Here the CDR3 reads CASSYDPSDTQYF. The CDR3 nucleotides read TGTGCCAGCAGTTACGACCCCTCGGATACGCAGTATTTT.